These T cell receptor beta chains were read from a single sample in a study of response to subunit inactivated influenza vaccine. TCRdb reprocessed the RT-PCR reads via MiXCR and lists one record per CDR3 protein. The sample shows around 300,000 distinct CDR3 sequences, about 20% of them seen only once. Here the sequenced sample was PBMCs from blood, taken roughly 20 months after vaccination. These receptor sequences come from a man between 50 and 70 years old who received an inactivated influenza vaccine. CDR3s include the opening cysteine and the closing phenylalanine or tryptophan. A D gene is named only where the DNA matches it firmly. Size is omitted from some rows. Given values are once, few, many or a class for expanded clones.

v_gene: TRBV5-1
abundance: few
len: 17
d_gene: NA
j_gene: TRBJ1-5
CDR3nt: TGCGCCAGCAGCTTGAATGGTCCGGGGGGTAGCAATCAGCCCCAGCATTTT
CDR3aa: CASSLNGPGGSNQPQHF

v_gene: TRBV18
abundance: NA
len: 16
d_gene: NA
j_gene: TRBJ2-6
CDR3nt: TGTGCCAGCTCACCGGTGTCAGGGACTGGGGCCAACGTCCTGACTTTC
CDR3aa: CASSPVSGTGANVLTF

v_gene: TRBV7-2
abundance: many
len: 13
d_gene: NA
j_gene: TRBJ1-1
CDR3nt: TGTGCCAGCAGCTCTTCACGACGAGGCGAAGCTTTCTTT
CDR3aa: CASSSSRRGEAFF

v_gene: TRBV7-9
abundance: few
len: 13
d_gene: NA
j_gene: TRBJ1-2
CDR3nt: TGTGCCAGCAGCCCCAGGGCGTCGGATGGCTACACCTTC
CDR3aa: CASSPRASDGYTF

v_gene: TRBV5-1
abundance: NA
len: 17
d_gene: NA
j_gene: TRBJ1-6
CDR3nt: TGCGCCAGCAGCTTGTCGGTGGGGGCAACCTGGAATTCACCCCTCCACTTT
CDR3aa: CASSLSVGATWNSPLHF

v_gene: TRBV29-1
abundance: many
len: 13
d_gene: NA
j_gene: TRBJ1-5
CDR3nt: TGCAGCGTCGGAGGGGGTAGCAATCAGCCCCAGCATTTT
CDR3aa: CSVGGGSNQPQHF

v_gene: TRBV29-1
abundance: many
len: 13
d_gene: NA
j_gene: TRBJ1-4
CDR3nt: TGCAGCGCCGGGGACAACTTTAATGAAAAACTGTTTTTT
CDR3aa: CSAGDNFNEKLFF

v_gene: TRBV5-1
abundance: NA
len: 13
d_gene: NA
j_gene: TRBJ2-5
CDR3nt: TGCGCCAGCAGCGGTAGGCAGCAAGAGACCCAGTACTTC
CDR3aa: CASSGRQQETQYF

v_gene: TRBV7-2
abundance: NA
len: 16
d_gene: TRBD1
j_gene: TRBJ2-1
CDR3nt: TGTGCCAGCAGCCCACGAGGCCCAGGGGGTTACAATGAGCAGTTCTTC
CDR3aa: CASSPRGPGGYNEQFF

v_gene: TRBV12-3/TRBV12-4
abundance: few
len: 16
d_gene: NA
j_gene: TRBJ1-5
CDR3nt: TGTGCCAGCAGACGTGGACAGCCGACTTCCAATCAGCCCCAGCATTTT
CDR3aa: CASRRGQPTSNQPQHF

v_gene: TRBV4-3
abundance: NA
len: 13
d_gene: NA
j_gene: TRBJ1-1
CDR3nt: TGCACCAGCAGCCAGAGGGTTAACACTGAAGCTTTCTTT
CDR3aa: CTSSQRVNTEAFF

v_gene: TRBV10-3
abundance: few
len: 19
d_gene: TRBD2
j_gene: TRBJ2-1
CDR3nt: TGTGCCATCAGTTTTAAGACTAGCGGGAGGCCTCTCTCCTACAATGAGCAGTTCTTC
CDR3aa: CAISFKTSGRPLSYNEQFF

v_gene: TRBV5-5
abundance: NA
len: 13
d_gene: NA
j_gene: TRBJ1-1
CDR3nt: TGTGCCAGCAACCTGGTGGGCAGCACTGAAGCTTTCTTT
CDR3aa: CASNLVGSTEAFF

v_gene: TRBV6-1
abundance: NA
len: 14
d_gene: TRBD1
j_gene: TRBJ1-1
CDR3nt: TGTGCCAGCAGTGCGACAGGGGTGAACACTGAAGCTTTCTTT
CDR3aa: CASSATGVNTEAFF

v_gene: TRBV12-3/TRBV12-4
abundance: NA
len: 14
d_gene: NA
j_gene: TRBJ1-5
CDR3nt: TGTGCCAGCAGTGACAGGATCAGCAATCAGCCCCAGCATTTT
CDR3aa: CASSDRISNQPQHF

v_gene: TRBV20-1
abundance: NA
len: 11
d_gene: NA
j_gene: TRBJ2-7
CDR3nt: TGCAGTGCTCAGGACCTCTACGAGCAGTACTTC
CDR3aa: CSAQDLYEQYF

v_gene: TRBV6-2/TRBV6-3
abundance: NA
len: 15
d_gene: NA
j_gene: TRBJ1-6
CDR3nt: TGTGCCAGCAGTTTCCACCGGGACGGGAGCGCACCCCTCCACTTT
CDR3aa: CASSFHRDGSAPLHF

v_gene: TRBV20-1
abundance: NA
len: 14
d_gene: NA
j_gene: TRBJ1-5
CDR3nt: TGCAGTGCTAGGGTCAGGAATAGCAATCAGCCCCAGCATTTT
CDR3aa: CSARVRNSNQPQHF

v_gene: TRBV18
abundance: once
len: 13
d_gene: NA
j_gene: TRBJ2-7
CDR3nt: TGTGCCAGCTCACCATTTCTCTTCTACGAGCAGTACTTC
CDR3aa: CASSPFLFYEQYF

v_gene: TRBV12-3/TRBV12-4
abundance: NA
len: 14
d_gene: NA
j_gene: TRBJ2-1
CDR3nt: TGTGCCAGCAGTCCTTCCCCCGGGGTCAATGAGCAGTTCTTC
CDR3aa: CASSPSPGVNEQFF

v_gene: TRBV7-6
abundance: NA
len: 13
d_gene: NA
j_gene: TRBJ1-1
CDR3nt: TGTGCCAGCAGAAAAGGGGTGAACACTGAAGCTTTCTTT
CDR3aa: CASRKGVNTEAFF

v_gene: TRBV6-5
abundance: few
len: 12
d_gene: NA
j_gene: TRBJ1-2
CDR3nt: TGTGCCAGTCAGGGTTCAAGCTATGGCTACACCTTC
CDR3aa: CASQGSSYGYTF

v_gene: TRBV19
abundance: NA
len: 13
d_gene: NA
j_gene: TRBJ1-1
CDR3nt: TGTGCCAGTAGGCAGACCTTGAACACTGAAGCTTTCTTT
CDR3aa: CASRQTLNTEAFF

v_gene: TRBV6-4
abundance: many
len: 13
d_gene: NA
j_gene: TRBJ2-2
CDR3nt: TGTGCCAGCAGTGAATCGGGGGAAGGGGAGCTGTTTTTT
CDR3aa: CASSESGEGELFF

v_gene: TRBV27
abundance: few
len: 17
d_gene: NA
j_gene: TRBJ1-6
CDR3nt: TGTGCCAGCAGTTCTATTCCAGGGATCTCCTATAATTCACCCCTCCACTTT
CDR3aa: CASSSIPGISYNSPLHF

v_gene: TRBV4-2
abundance: few
len: 15
d_gene: NA
j_gene: TRBJ1-3
CDR3nt: TGTGCCAGCAGCCAAGAAGGAAGGCTTGGAAACACCATATATTTT
CDR3aa: CASSQEGRLGNTIYF

v_gene: TRBV7-9
abundance: NA
len: 16
d_gene: NA
j_gene: TRBJ2-1
CDR3nt: TGTGCCAGCAGCTTATTAGTGGGGCGCGGGCACAATGAGCAGTTCTTC
CDR3aa: CASSLLVGRGHNEQFF

v_gene: TRBV10-3
abundance: NA
len: 15
d_gene: TRBD1
j_gene: TRBJ2-7
CDR3nt: TGTGCCATCAGTGCCCCCGGGACAGGGCAAAACGAGCAGTACTTC
CDR3aa: CAISAPGTGQNEQYF

v_gene: TRBV4-3
abundance: NA
len: 22
d_gene: NA
j_gene: TRBJ2-2
CDR3nt: TGCGCCAGCAGCCAAGTTACCCCTAACAGGGCTCTGACGAATCCAAACACCGGGGAGCTGTTTTTT
CDR3aa: CASSQVTPNRALTNPNTGELFF

v_gene: TRBV20-1
abundance: NA
len: 14
d_gene: TRBD2
j_gene: TRBJ2-3
CDR3nt: TGCAGTGCTAGAGAAACTAGCGGCACAGATACGCAGTATTTT
CDR3aa: CSARETSGTDTQYF

v_gene: TRBV9
abundance: many
len: 17
d_gene: TRBD1
j_gene: TRBJ2-2
CDR3nt: TGTGCCAGCAGCTTTAACCCCGGCGACAGGGGAACCGGGGAGCTGTTTTTT
CDR3aa: CASSFNPGDRGTGELFF

v_gene: TRBV12-3/TRBV12-4
abundance: NA
len: 13
d_gene: NA
j_gene: TRBJ2-2
CDR3nt: TGTGCCACCCAGACGGGAAACACCGGGGAGCTGTTTTTT
CDR3aa: CATQTGNTGELFF

v_gene: TRBV27
abundance: NA
len: 15
d_gene: NA
j_gene: TRBJ2-3
CDR3nt: TGTGCCAGCAGTCCCCAGCCCGGGGCTGGAGATACGCAGTATTTT
CDR3aa: CASSPQPGAGDTQYF

v_gene: TRBV5-1
abundance: NA
len: 16
d_gene: NA
j_gene: TRBJ2-7
CDR3nt: TGCGCCAGCAGCCTTAGCTCATTAGGCACCTCCTACGAGCAGTACTTC
CDR3aa: CASSLSSLGTSYEQYF

v_gene: TRBV5-6
abundance: NA
len: 15
d_gene: TRBD1
j_gene: TRBJ2-1
CDR3nt: TGTGCCAGCAGCTTCGGGACAGGGCTTTTCGATGAGCAGTTCTTC
CDR3aa: CASSFGTGLFDEQFF

v_gene: TRBV10-3
abundance: NA
len: 15
d_gene: TRBD2
j_gene: TRBJ2-3
CDR3nt: TGTGCCATCAGCGTGGGACTAGCGGGAGGAGATACGCAGTATTTT
CDR3aa: CAISVGLAGGDTQYF

v_gene: TRBV4-3
abundance: NA
len: 15
d_gene: NA
j_gene: TRBJ1-6
CDR3nt: TGCGCCAGCAGCGACCGGGACGGGAATAATTCACCCCTCCACTTT
CDR3aa: CASSDRDGNNSPLHF

v_gene: TRBV5-6
abundance: few
len: 15
d_gene: TRBD2
j_gene: TRBJ2-3
CDR3nt: TGTGCCAGCAGCTTACTCGGGACTACCCTTGGTACGCAGTATTTT
CDR3aa: CASSLLGTTLGTQYF

v_gene: TRBV5-1
abundance: few
len: 14
d_gene: NA
j_gene: TRBJ2-7
CDR3nt: TGCGCCAGCAGCTTATGGACGGGTACCTACGAGCAGTACTTC
CDR3aa: CASSLWTGTYEQYF

v_gene: TRBV9
abundance: many
len: 14
d_gene: TRBD1
j_gene: TRBJ1-3
CDR3nt: TGTGCCAGCAGCGGAAGGGACAGTGAAAACACCATATATTTT
CDR3aa: CASSGRDSENTIYF